The 11 T cell receptor beta chains below come from one sample, sequenced in a study of blood T cells in healthy people across ages (dated by TCRdb to about 2015). The receptor library was made with 5' RACE. The data were produced on an Illumina HiSeq 2500. The second PCR ran for roughly 7 to 11 cycles and used a J-beta primer mix along with a sample-barcoded 5' primer. Clones were called with MiXCR by TCRdb after fastp trimmed the public reads at Q25, and only in-frame beta chains were retained. Entries that share a CDR3 protein sequence are merged under the most common genes and DNA. The sample has 850,000 to 1,100,000 distinct CDR3 sequences on record, roughly two fifths of them singletons. Clones ranked in the top ten supply less than 15% of the sample. Sequenced sample: blood. The receptors shown here come from a man aged 18 to 30 in good health.

The chain employs TRBV20-1 and TRBJ2-3, with 13 bases matching TRBD2. V trimming: 3 bases; J trimming: 6 bases; junction bases outside the gene matches: 12. The CDR3 has 17 amino acids. Germline loops: CDR1 DFQATT, CDR2 SNEGSKA (reference sequence). CDR3 in amino acids: CSARASGTSGVWDTQYF. The CDR3 DNA is TGCAGTGCTAGGGCCTCCGGGACTAGCGGGGTTTGGGATACGCAGTATTTT.

The chain couples TRBV19 to TRBJ1-2; 7 bases fit TRBD1. The CDR3 has 16 residues. V dropped 6 bases and J dropped 7; count of bases not matched to a gene: 17. CDR1 is LNHDA and CDR2 is SQIVND in the germline V gene (reference sequence). The CDR3 coding sequence is TGTGCCAGTAGCCGTAAGTCACAGGGGCACGGGAGTGGCTACACCTTC. Its protein product is CASSRKSQGHGSGYTF.

This clonotype was counted between two and nine times. The gene calls are TRBV10-3 and TRBJ1-2; the D gene is possibly TRBD1 (5 bases). Germline CDR1 reads ENHRY; CDR2 reads SYGVKD. The CDR3 has 13 residues. V shed 2 bases and J shed 4 bases, with 8 bases lying between them. CDR3 region: CAISEDGAYGYTF. The CDR3 coding sequence is TGTGCCATCAGTGAGGACGGGGCCTATGGCTACACCTTC.

This clonotype was detected many times. This chain uses TRBV29-1 with TRBJ2-5; TRBD1 aligns across 7 bases. Germline CDR1 and CDR2: SQVTM and ANQGSEA. Unmatched junction bases numbered 12, after V lost 6 bases and J lost 5 bases. The CDR3 is 14 residues long. DNA of the CDR3: TGCAGCGTCGAAAACAGGGGTCTAATGGAGACCCAGTACTTC. It translates to CSVENRGLMETQYF.

This clonotype came up a few times. This sequence joins TRBV20-1 and TRBJ2-4, with D perhaps matching TRBD2 (6 bases). The CDR3 totals 17 residues. Trimming removed 2 bases from V and 9 bases from J, with 26 bases in between. Looked up from germline, CDR1 is DFQATT and CDR2 is SNEGSKA (reference sequence). CDR3 bases: TGCAGTGCTAGACCACCGGTGGAAGACCTAGCCGGGGGCATTCAGTACTTC. Amino acids: CSARPPVEDLAGGIQYF.

The chain carries TRBV5-5 and TRBJ1-1; TRBD1 matches 9 bases. Trimming at V came to 5 bases and at J to 3 bases, leaving 11 bases not matched to a gene. Germline CDR1 and CDR2: SGHKS and YYEKEE (reference sequence). The CDR3 runs 16 residues. DNA for the CDR3: TGTGCCAGCAGTAGCGGGACAGGGAGTTTGGACACTGAAGCTTTCTTT. It translates to CASSSGTGSLDTEAFF.

This clonotype was seen only a few times. The chain couples TRBV14 to TRBJ2-1, with a possible D match to TRBD2 (7 bases). The V end was cut by 0 bases, the J end by 7 bases, with 13 bases between. This CDR3 spans 15 amino acids. In germline, CDR1 is SGHDN, CDR2 FVKESK. The CDR3 region has the DNA TGTGCCAGCAGCCAAGATGGGGAGGGGGGGAATGAGCAGTTCTTC. Translating it yields CASSQDGEGGNEQFF. Full variable domain (outside the CDR3, taken from reference TRBV14 and TRBJ2-1): EAGVTQFPSHSVIEKGQTVTLRCDPISGHDNLYWYRRVMGKEIKFLLHFVKESKQDESGMPNNRFLAERTGGTYSTLKVQPAELEDSGVYFCASSQDGEGGNEQFFGPGTRLTVL.

This chain joins TRBV20-1 and TRBJ2-5; D gene unclear. The CDR3 totals 16 residues. In germline, CDR1 is DFQATT, CDR2 SNEGSKA (reference sequence). V was shortened by 0 bases and J by 5 bases, with 19 bases between the two germline ends. The CDR3 nucleotides are TGCAGTGCTAGAGATCCCTTCGTGGGGTCGGGCGAGACCCAGTACTTC. This sequence encodes CSARDPFVGSGETQYF.

V and J are TRBV7-3 and TRBJ2-7; D uncertain. The CDR3 is 14 amino acids. Germline V lookup: CDR1 SGHTA, CDR2 FQGTGA. Deletions cut 5 bases from V and 0 bases from J, with 11 bases between. The CDR3: CASSPHPGSYEQYF. The CDR3 coding sequence is TGTGCCAGCAGCCCACATCCCGGCTCCTACGAGCAGTACTTC.

The V and J genes are TRBV7-2 and TRBJ1-3, with D possibly matching TRBD1 (5 bases). The CDR3 consists of 15 residues. The germline gives CDR1 SGHTA, CDR2 FQGNSA. V lost 4 bases to trimming and J lost 4 bases, with 14 bases between them. In DNA, the CDR3 is TGTGCCAGCAGCTCGAACCAGGGAAGGGGAAACACCATATATTTT. The encoded protein is CASSSNQGRGNTIYF.

This clonotype was picked up a small number of times. The rearrangement joins TRBV27 to TRBJ2-1; 7 bases are a match to TRBD2. Germline V CDR1 and CDR2: MNHEY, SMNVEV (reference sequence). Trimming removed 0 bases from V and 4 bases from J; junction bases left unmatched: 9. The CDR3 runs 17 residues. CDR3 amino acids: CASSLSSGNALYNEQFF. CDR3 in DNA: TGTGCCAGCAGTTTATCGAGCGGGAATGCCTTATACAATGAGCAGTTCTTC.